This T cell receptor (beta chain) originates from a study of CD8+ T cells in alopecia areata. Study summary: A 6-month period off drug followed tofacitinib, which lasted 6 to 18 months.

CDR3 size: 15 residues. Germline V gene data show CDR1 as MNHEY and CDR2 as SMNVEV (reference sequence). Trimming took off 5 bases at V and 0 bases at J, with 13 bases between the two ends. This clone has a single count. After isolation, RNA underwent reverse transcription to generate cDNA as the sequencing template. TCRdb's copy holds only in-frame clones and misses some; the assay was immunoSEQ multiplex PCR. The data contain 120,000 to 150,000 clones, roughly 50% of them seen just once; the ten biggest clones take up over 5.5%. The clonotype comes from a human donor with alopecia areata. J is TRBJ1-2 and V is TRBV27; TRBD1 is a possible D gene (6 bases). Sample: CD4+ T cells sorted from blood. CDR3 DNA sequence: TGTGCCAGCAGTATACAGGGCGCAACTAACTATGGCTACACCTTC. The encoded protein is CASSIQGATNYGYTF.